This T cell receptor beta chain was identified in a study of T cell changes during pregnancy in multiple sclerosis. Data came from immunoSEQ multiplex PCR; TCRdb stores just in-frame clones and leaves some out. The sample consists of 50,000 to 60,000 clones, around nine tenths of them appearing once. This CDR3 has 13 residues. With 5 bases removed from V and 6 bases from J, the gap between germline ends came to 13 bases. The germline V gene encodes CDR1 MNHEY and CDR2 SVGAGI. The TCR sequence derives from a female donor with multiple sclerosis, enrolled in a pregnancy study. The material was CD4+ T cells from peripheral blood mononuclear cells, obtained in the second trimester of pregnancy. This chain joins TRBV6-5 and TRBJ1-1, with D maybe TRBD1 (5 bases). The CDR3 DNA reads TGTGCCAGCAGTGGGGGACGGGGGTCTGAAGCTTTCTTT. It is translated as CASSGGRGSEAFF.